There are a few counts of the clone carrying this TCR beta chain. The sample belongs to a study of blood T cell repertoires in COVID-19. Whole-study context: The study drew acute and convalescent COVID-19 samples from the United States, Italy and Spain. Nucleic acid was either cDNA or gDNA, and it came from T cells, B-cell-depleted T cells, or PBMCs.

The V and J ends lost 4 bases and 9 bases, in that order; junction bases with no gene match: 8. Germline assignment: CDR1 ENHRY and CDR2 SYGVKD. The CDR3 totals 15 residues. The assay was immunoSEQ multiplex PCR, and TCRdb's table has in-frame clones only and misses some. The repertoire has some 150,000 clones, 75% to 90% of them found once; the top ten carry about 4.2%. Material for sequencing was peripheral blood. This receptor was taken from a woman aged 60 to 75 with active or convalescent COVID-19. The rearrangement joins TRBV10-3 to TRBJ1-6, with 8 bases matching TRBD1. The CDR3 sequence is CAISGQGADTSPLHF. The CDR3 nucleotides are TGTGCCATCAGTGGCCAGGGGGCTGATACTTCACCCCTCCACTTT.